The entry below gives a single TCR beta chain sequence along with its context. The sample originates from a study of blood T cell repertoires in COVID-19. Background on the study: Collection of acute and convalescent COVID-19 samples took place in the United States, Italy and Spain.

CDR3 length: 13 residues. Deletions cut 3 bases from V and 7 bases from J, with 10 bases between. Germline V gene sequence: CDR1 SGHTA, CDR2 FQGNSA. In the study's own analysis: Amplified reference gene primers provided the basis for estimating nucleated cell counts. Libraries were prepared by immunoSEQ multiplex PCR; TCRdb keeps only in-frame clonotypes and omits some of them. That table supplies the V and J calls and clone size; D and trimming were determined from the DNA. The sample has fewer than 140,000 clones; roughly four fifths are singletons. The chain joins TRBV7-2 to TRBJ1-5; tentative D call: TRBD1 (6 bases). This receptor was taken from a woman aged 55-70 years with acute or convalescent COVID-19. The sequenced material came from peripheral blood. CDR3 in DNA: TGTGCCAGCAGCTTGCGACAGGCACAGCCCCAGCATTTT. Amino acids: CASSLRQAQPQHF.